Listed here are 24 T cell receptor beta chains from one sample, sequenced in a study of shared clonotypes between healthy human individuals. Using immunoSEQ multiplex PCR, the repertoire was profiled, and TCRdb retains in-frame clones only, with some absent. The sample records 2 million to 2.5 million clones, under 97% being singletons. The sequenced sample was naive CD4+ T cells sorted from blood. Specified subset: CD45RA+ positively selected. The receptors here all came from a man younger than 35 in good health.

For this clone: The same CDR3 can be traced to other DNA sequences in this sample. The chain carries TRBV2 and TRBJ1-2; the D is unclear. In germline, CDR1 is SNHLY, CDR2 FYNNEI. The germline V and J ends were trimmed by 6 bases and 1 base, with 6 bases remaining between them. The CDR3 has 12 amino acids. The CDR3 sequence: CASSGDNYGYTF. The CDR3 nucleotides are TGTGCCAGCAGCGGGGATAACTATGGCTACACCTTC.

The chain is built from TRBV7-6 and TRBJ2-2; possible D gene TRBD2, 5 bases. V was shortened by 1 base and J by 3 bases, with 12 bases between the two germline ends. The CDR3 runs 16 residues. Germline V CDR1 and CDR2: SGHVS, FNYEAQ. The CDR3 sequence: CASSLGTLGDTGELFF. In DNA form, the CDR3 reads TGTGCCAGCAGCTTAGGGACTTTGGGCGACACCGGGGAGCTGTTTTTT.

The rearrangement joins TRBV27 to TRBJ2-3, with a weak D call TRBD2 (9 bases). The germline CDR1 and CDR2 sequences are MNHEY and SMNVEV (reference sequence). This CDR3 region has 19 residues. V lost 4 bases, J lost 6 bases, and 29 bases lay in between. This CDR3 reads CASSSPRGLRGRASDTQYF. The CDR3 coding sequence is TGTGCCAGCAGTTCTCCCAGGGGGCTCCGCGGGAGGGCCTCCGATACGCAGTATTTT.

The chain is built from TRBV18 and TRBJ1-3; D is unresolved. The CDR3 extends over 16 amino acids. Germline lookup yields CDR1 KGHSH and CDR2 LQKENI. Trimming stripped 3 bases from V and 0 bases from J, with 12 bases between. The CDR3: CASSPLVHASGNTIYF. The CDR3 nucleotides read TGTGCCAGCTCACCCCTCGTTCACGCCTCTGGAAACACCATATATTTT.

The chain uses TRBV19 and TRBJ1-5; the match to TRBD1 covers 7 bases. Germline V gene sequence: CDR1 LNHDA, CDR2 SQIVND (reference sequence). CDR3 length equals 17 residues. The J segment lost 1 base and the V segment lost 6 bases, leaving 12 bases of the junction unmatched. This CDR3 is CASRLTDLQGSNQPQHF. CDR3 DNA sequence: TGTGCCAGTAGGTTAACTGATCTACAGGGGAGCAATCAGCCCCAGCATTTT.

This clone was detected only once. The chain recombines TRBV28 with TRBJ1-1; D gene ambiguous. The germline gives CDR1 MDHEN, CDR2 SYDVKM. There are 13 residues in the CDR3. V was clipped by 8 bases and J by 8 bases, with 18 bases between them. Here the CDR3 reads CASGWRTVGEAFF. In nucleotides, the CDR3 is TGTGCCAGCGGATGGCGGACCGTGGGGGAAGCTTTCTTT.

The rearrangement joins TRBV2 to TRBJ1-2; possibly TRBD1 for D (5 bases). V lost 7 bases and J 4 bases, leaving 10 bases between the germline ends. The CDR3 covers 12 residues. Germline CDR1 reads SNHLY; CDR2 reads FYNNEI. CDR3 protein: CASIRGVYGYTF. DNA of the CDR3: TGTGCCAGCATACGGGGGGTCTATGGCTACACCTTC.

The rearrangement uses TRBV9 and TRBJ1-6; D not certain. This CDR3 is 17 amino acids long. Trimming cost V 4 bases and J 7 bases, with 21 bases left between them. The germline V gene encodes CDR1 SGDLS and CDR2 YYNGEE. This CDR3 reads CASSPWVRDPQNSPLHF. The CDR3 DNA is TGTGCCAGCAGCCCCTGGGTGCGAGACCCCCAGAATTCACCCCTCCACTTT.

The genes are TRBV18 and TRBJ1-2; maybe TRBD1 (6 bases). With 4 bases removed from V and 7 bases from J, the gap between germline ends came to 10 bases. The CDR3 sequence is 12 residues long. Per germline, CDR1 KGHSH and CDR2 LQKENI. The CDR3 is CASSRRGGGYTF. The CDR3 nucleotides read TGTGCCAGCTCACGCAGGGGAGGTGGCTACACCTTC.

CDR3 bases: TGTGCCAGCAGTTTATTTGGATTAAGAGCGGAGAAAGAGACCCAGTACTTC. It yields the protein CASSLFGLRAEKETQYF. The chain uses TRBV28 and TRBJ2-5; D possibly corresponds to TRBD2 (5 bases). Germline V CDR1 and CDR2: MDHEN, SYDVKM. This CDR3 spans 17 amino acids. V lost 1 base and J lost 3, with 18 bases in between.

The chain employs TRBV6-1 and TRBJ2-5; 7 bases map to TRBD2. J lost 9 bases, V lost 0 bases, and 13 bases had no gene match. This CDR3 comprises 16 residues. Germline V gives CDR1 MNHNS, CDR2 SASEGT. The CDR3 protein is CASSEALPSGGASQYF. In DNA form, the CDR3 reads TGTGCCAGCAGTGAAGCGCTTCCTAGCGGAGGGGCGTCCCAGTACTTC.

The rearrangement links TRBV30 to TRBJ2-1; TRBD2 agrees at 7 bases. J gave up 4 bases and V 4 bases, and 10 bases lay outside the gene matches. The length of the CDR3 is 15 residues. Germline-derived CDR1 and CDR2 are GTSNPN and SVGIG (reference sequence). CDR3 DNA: TGTGCCTGGATAGGTACTAGCGTACAATACAATGAGCAGTTCTTC. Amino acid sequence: CAWIGTSVQYNEQFF.

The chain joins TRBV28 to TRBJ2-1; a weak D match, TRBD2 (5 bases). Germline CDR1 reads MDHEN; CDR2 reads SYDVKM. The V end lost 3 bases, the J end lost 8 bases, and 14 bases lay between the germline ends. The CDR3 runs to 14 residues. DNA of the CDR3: TGTGCCAGCAGTTTTGAGGGAAATTGGGATGAGCAGTTCTTC. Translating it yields CASSFEGNWDEQFF.

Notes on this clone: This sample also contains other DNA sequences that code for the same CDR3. CDR3 bases: TGTGCCAGCTCACCACCGGGACAGGGGGCAGGTCAGCCCCAGCATTTT. Translation: CASSPPGQGAGQPQHF. The chain has TRBV18 and TRBJ1-5, with 12 bases identical to TRBD1. Per the germline V gene, CDR1 is KGHSH and CDR2 is LQKENI. After removal of 0 bases from V and 6 bases from J, the junction contained 3 bases not matched to a gene. The CDR3 has 16 amino acids. Filled out from reference TRBV18 and TRBJ1-5, the complete variable domain reads NAGVMQNPRHLVRRRGQEARLRCSPMKGHSHVYWYRQLPEEGLKFMVYLQKENIIDESGMPKERFSAEFPKEGPSILRIQQVVRGDSAAYFCASSPPGQGAGQPQHFGDGTRLSIL.

The CDR3 is CASSLAGQTTNTGELFF. CDR3 DNA sequence: TGTGCCAGCAGCTTAGCAGGCCAAACTACGAACACCGGGGAGCTGTTTTTT. V gene TRBV5-6 combines with J gene TRBJ2-2; no clear D. This CDR3 region has 17 residues. Looked up from germline, CDR1 is SGHDT and CDR2 is YYEEEE. V lost 2 bases and J lost 0, with 14 bases in between.

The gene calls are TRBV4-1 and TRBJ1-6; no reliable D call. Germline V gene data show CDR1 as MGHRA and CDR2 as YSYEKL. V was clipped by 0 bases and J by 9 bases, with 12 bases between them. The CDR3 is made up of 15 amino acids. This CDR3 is CASSQEIVLVSPLHF. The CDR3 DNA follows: TGCGCCAGCAGCCAAGAGATAGTGTTGGTTTCACCCCTCCACTTT.

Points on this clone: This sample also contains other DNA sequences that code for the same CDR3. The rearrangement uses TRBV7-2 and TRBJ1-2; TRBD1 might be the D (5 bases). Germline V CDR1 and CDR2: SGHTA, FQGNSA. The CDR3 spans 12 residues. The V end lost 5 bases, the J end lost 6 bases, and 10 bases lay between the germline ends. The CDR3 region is CASSPQGNGYTF. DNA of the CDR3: TGTGCCAGCAGCCCCCAGGGTAATGGCTACACCTTC. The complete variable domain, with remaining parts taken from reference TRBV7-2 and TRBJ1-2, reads GAGVSQSPSNKVTEKGKDVELRCDPISGHTALYWYRQSLGQGLEFLIYFQGNSAPDKSGLPSDRFSAERTGGSVSTLTIQRTQQEDSAVYLCASSPQGNGYTFGSGTRLTVV.

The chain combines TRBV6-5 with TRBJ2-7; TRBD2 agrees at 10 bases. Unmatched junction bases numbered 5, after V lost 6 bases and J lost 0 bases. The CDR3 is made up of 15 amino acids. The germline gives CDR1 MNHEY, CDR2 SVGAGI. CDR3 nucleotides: TGTGCCAGCAGCCGAGCGGGGGGGAGCTCCTACGAGCAGTACTTC. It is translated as CASSRAGGSSYEQYF.

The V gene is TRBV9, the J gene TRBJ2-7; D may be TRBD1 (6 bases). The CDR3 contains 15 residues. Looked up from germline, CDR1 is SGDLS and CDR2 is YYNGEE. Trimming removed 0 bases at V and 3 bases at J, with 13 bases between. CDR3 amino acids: CASSVAWQGHYEQYF. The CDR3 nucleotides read TGTGCCAGCAGCGTAGCATGGCAGGGACACTACGAGCAGTACTTC.

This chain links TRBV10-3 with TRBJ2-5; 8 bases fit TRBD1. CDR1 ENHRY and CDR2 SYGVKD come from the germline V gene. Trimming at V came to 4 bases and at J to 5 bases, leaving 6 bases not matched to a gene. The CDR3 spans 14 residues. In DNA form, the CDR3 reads TGTGCCATCAGTGGGGCAGGGGGCCTTGAGACCCAGTACTTC. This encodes CAISGAGGLETQYF.

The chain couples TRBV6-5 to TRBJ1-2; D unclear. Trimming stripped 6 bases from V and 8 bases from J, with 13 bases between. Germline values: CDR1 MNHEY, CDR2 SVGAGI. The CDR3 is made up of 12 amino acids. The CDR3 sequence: CASRPLTEGYTF. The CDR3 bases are TGTGCCAGCAGACCGCTCACAGAAGGCTACACCTTC.

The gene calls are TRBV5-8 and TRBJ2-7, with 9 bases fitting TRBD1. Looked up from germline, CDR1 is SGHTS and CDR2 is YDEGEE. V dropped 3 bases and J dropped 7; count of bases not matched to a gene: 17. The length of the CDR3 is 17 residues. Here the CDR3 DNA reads TGTGCCAGCAGCTCCCCGGACAGGGGAAGTATTAAGGGAGAGCAGTACTTC. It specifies CASSSPDRGSIKGEQYF.

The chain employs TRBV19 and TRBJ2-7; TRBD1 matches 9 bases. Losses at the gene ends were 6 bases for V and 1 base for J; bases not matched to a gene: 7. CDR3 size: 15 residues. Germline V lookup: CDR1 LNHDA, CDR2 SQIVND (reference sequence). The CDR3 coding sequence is TGTGCCAGTAGGACCTCCGGGACAGGGTCCTACGAGCAGTACTTC. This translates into CASRTSGTGSYEQYF.

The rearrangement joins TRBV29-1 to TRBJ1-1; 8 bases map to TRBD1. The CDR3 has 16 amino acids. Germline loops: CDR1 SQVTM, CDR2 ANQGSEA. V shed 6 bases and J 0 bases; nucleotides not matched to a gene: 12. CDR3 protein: CSVRVQQGGMNTEAFF. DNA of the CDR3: TGCAGCGTCAGAGTACAACAGGGGGGAATGAACACTGAAGCTTTCTTT.